This TCR beta chain was found in a study of blood T cell repertoires in COVID-19. Study context: Samples representing acute and convalescent COVID-19 were sourced from the United States, Italy and Spain.

V was cut by 8 bases and J by 5 bases, with 18 bases left in between. CDR1 is MNHEY and CDR2 is SVGAGI in the germline V gene. The CDR3 loop spans 14 amino acids. The repertoire was sequenced with immunoSEQ multiplex PCR; TCRdb's copy has only in-frame clones and lacks some. The repertoire holds 80,000 to 95,000 clones, with roughly 88% as singletons. This sequence joins TRBV6-5 and TRBJ2-5, with a weak D call TRBD1 (5 bases). Sequenced material: peripheral blood. This clonotype originated in a human donor in a cohort sampled during active COVID-19. The CDR3 loop is CASGPLAGMETQYF. The CDR3 DNA reads TGTGCCAGCGGTCCCTTGGCAGGGATGGAGACCCAGTACTTC.